The 32 T cell receptor beta chains listed next were all sequenced from one sample in a study of T-cell reconstitution after alpha-beta-depleted transplantation in children. Unique molecular identifiers were used to barcode this TCRbeta library. TCRdb re-analysed the PCR reads in MiXCR, keeping a single row per CDR3 protein. The sample lists 300,000 or so distinct CDR3 sequences; 9.9% were seen once. The sample in question was PBMCs from the stem cell graft donor, obtained from the stem cell graft. The receptors shown here come from a human donor who donated a stem cell graft to a child with SCID.

This clonotype has only a few counts. The CDR3 DNA is TGTGCCAGCAGTTTATCGAGTACAGGGGAGGTGATTCAGTACTTC. It translates to CASSLSSTGEVIQYF. The chain carries TRBV27 and TRBJ2-4; maybe TRBD1 (7 bases). The CDR3 contains 15 residues. The V end was cut by 0 bases, the J end by 10 bases, with 16 bases between. Germline V gives CDR1 MNHEY, CDR2 SMNVEV (reference sequence).

This clonotype was recorded a few times. CDR3 DNA sequence: TGTGCCAGCAGAGCCTCACTAGTCGGCGAGCAGTACTTC. It specifies CASRASLVGEQYF. The chain combines TRBV12-3 or TRBV12-4 with TRBJ2-7; D may be TRBD2 (5 bases). Trimming cost V 6 bases and J 6 bases, with 15 bases left between them. The CDR3 is 13 amino acids.

This clonotype was counted only a few times. This chain joins TRBV3-1 and TRBJ2-7, with unresolved D. Per the germline V gene, CDR1 is LGHDT and CDR2 is YNNKEL (reference sequence). The V and J ends lost 0 bases and 2 bases respectively, with 14 bases between them. CDR3 length: 16 residues. The CDR3 DNA follows: TGTGCCAGCAGCCAAGATTTCCAGGACCGGACCTACGAGCAGTACTTC. It specifies CASSQDFQDRTYEQYF.

The sample holds a few counts of this clonotype. The CDR3 spells CASSFSGGTQFF. CDR3 sequence (DNA): TGCGCCAGCAGCTTTAGCGGGGGGACGCAGTTCTTC. The chain combines TRBV5-1 with TRBJ2-1; 10 bases fit TRBD2. V shed 2 bases, J shed 12 bases, and the junction held 2 bases outside the gene matches. CDR3 length: 12 amino acids. Germline CDR1 reads SGHRS; CDR2 reads YFSETQ.

This clonotype was detected a few times. DNA of the CDR3: TGTGCCAGCCGGACTGGACGCGAGCAGTACTTC. It encodes CASRTGREQYF. The chain is built from TRBV12-3 or TRBV12-4 and TRBJ2-7, with TRBD2 as a possible D gene (5 bases). This CDR3 region has 11 residues. The germline V and J ends were trimmed by 8 bases and 6 bases, with 11 bases remaining between them.

This clonotype was observed a handful of times. This sequence joins TRBV7-8 and TRBJ1-1, with D possibly matching TRBD1 (5 bases). Germline CDR1 is SGHVS and CDR2 is FQNEAQ. The length of the CDR3 is 14 residues. V was clipped by 7 bases and J by 10 bases, with 22 bases between them. The CDR3 loop reads CASTDTGTPSRAFF. The CDR3 bases are TGTGCCAGCACCGATACCGGGACCCCCTCTCGAGCTTTCTTT.

This clonotype has more than one count but fewer than ten. The V call is TRBV12-3 or TRBV12-4, the J call TRBJ2-7, with D maybe TRBD1 (6 bases). CDR3 length equals 14 residues. Trimming left V 6 bases short and J 6 bases short, with 18 bases between. This CDR3 reads CASSQTDQGREQYF. The CDR3 region has the DNA TGTGCCAGCAGCCAAACCGACCAGGGGCGCGAGCAGTACTTC.

This clonotype was found a few times. The chain carries TRBV6-5 and TRBJ2-7; tentative D call: TRBD1 (5 bases). The length of the CDR3 is 15 residues. Germline CDR1 and CDR2: MNHEY and SVGAGI. V was pared by 2 bases and J by 0 bases, with 11 bases between. The CDR3 DNA reads as TGTGCCAGCAGTTACCCGGCCGACAGCTCCTACGAGCAGTACTTC. It yields the protein CASSYPADSSYEQYF.

This rearrangement joins TRBV5-1 to TRBJ1-4; D call uncertain. Per the germline V gene, CDR1 is SGHRS and CDR2 is YFSETQ. The CDR3 has 14 residues. V was clipped by 0 bases and J by 5 bases, with 8 bases between them. The CDR3 sequence is CASSLDAGNEKLFF. In DNA, the CDR3 is TGCGCCAGCAGCTTGGATGCGGGAAATGAAAAACTGTTTTTT.

This clonotype was seen only a few times. CDR3 protein: CAIRVGQGVETEAFF. CDR3 nucleotides: TGTGCCATCAGAGTAGGACAGGGTGTAGAGACTGAAGCTTTCTTT. The chain links TRBV10-3 to TRBJ1-1; 8 nucleotides agree with TRBD1. This CDR3 spans 15 amino acids. The V segment lost 6 bases and the J segment 5 bases; nucleotides outside the gene matches: 11. Germline-derived CDR1 and CDR2 are ENHRY and SYGVKD.

This clonotype has just a few counts. The chain is built from TRBV12-3 or TRBV12-4 and TRBJ2-7; 7 positions match TRBD1. This CDR3 contains 16 residues. Unmatched junction bases numbered 14, after V lost 5 bases and J lost 4 bases. The CDR3 DNA follows: TGTGCCAGCAGTACCCGCCCCGGGACAGCTATATACGAGCAGTACTTC. The encoded protein is CASSTRPGTAIYEQYF.

The chain joins TRBV10-3 to TRBJ2-3; tentative D call: TRBD1 (6 bases). V was clipped by 7 bases and J by 2 bases, with 16 bases between them. This CDR3 spans 15 amino acids. CDR1 is ENHRY, CDR2 SYGVKD, per germline. The CDR3 nucleotides read TGTGCCATCACTCAAGGACAGACTTCCACAGATACGCAGTATTTT. Its protein product is CAITQGQTSTDTQYF.

This clonotype was picked up many times. The genes are TRBV11-2 and TRBJ2-7; D possibly matches TRBD1 or TRBD2 (5 bases each). Trimming shortened V by 5 bases and J by 1 base, and 12 bases separated the two germline ends. This CDR3 has 14 residues. CDR1 and CDR2 from the germline V gene are SGHAT and FQNNGV. The CDR3 is CASSRTGGSYEQYF. The DNA of the CDR3 is TGTGCCAGCAGCCGCACAGGAGGATCCTACGAGCAGTACTTC. Supplemented by reference TRBV11-2 and TRBJ2-7, the full variable domain reads EAGVAQSPRYKIIEKRQSVAFWCNPISGHATLYWYQQILGQGPKLLIQFQNNGVVDDSQLPKDRFSAERLKGVDSTLKIQPAKLEDSAVYLCASSRTGGSYEQYFGPGTRLTVT.

A word on this clonotype: A read error may explain this, as a much larger clone is one base away. The rearrangement links TRBV12-3 or TRBV12-4 to TRBJ2-4, with no clear D. The CDR3 extends over 11 amino acids. V lost 7 bases and J lost 13, with 14 bases in between. CDR3 sequence (DNA): TGTGCCAGCACCGTAGGAACAGTACAGTACTTC. Translating gives CASTVGTVQYF.

This clonotype was observed many times. This chain uses TRBV7-7 with TRBJ2-1; D is perhaps TRBD1 (5 bases). Germline lookup yields CDR1 SSHAT and CDR2 FNYEAQ (reference sequence). The CDR3 has 15 residues. Between the trimmed V and J ends, which lost 2 bases and 8 bases, there was a span of 16 bases. The CDR3 region has the DNA TGTGCCAGCAGCTTATTAGGGGTCCCGGTGGATGAGCAGTTCTTC. Translated: CASSLLGVPVDEQFF.

This clonotype was detected only a few times. The genes are TRBV11-2 and TRBJ1-2; D possibly corresponds to TRBD1 (5 bases). With 1 base removed from V and 6 bases from J, the gap between germline ends came to 9 bases. This CDR3 has 13 amino acids. The germline V gene encodes CDR1 SGHAT and CDR2 FQNNGV. CDR3 DNA sequence: TGTGCCAGCAGCTTAGCGGGGACGAATGGCTACACCTTC. Translating it yields CASSLAGTNGYTF.

This clonotype was seen a handful of times. V and J are TRBV5-1 and TRBJ2-7; 8 bases are a match to TRBD1. The CDR3 extends over 15 amino acids. V lost 1 base, J lost 5 bases, and 8 bases stayed unmatched. Germline V gene sequence: CDR1 SGHRS, CDR2 YFSETQ. The CDR3 DNA is TGCGCCAGCAGCTTGATAGGACAGGGTTCCGACGAGCAGTACTTC. It codes for CASSLIGQGSDEQYF. The full variable domain, completed using reference TRBV5-1 and TRBJ2-7, is KAGVTQTPRYLIKTRGQQVTLSCSPISGHRSVSWYQQTPGQGLQFLFEYFSETQRNKGNFPGRFSGRQFSNSRSEMNVSTLELGDSALYLCASSLIGQGSDEQYFGPGTRLTVT.

This clonotype was picked up a small number of times. The chain uses TRBV20-1 and TRBJ2-3; 9 positions agree with TRBD2. V dropped 5 bases and J dropped 1; count of bases not matched to a gene: 4. CDR1 is DFQATT and CDR2 is SNEGSKA in the germline V gene (reference sequence). This CDR3 region has 14 residues. In DNA, the CDR3 is TGCAGTGCTCCGCGACTAGCGGGCACAGATACGCAGTATTTT. Protein sequence: CSAPRLAGTDTQYF.

CDR3 amino acids: CASIPGQGITDTQYF. CDR3 nucleotide sequence: TGTGCCAGCATCCCGGGACAGGGAATTACAGATACGCAGTATTTT. This chain connects TRBV6-1 to TRBJ2-3, with 9 nucleotides matching TRBD1. Trimming took 7 bases from V and 3 from J; bases not matched to a gene: 8. The CDR3 runs 15 residues. Germline V gene data show CDR1 as MNHNS and CDR2 as SASEGT.

This clonotype was counted ten times or more. This chain connects TRBV5-4 to TRBJ1-6, with D possibly being TRBD1 (5 bases). Germline lookup yields CDR1 SGHNT and CDR2 YYREEE (reference sequence). The CDR3 consists of 14 residues. Trimming took off 3 bases at V and 8 bases at J, with 12 bases between the two ends. CDR3 amino acids: CASSSGVQYSPLHF. The CDR3 DNA is TGTGCCAGCAGCTCGGGGGTTCAGTATTCACCCCTCCACTTT.

This clonotype came up a few times. The chain links TRBV10-3 to TRBJ1-1; 10 bases line up with TRBD1. The germline V gene encodes CDR1 ENHRY and CDR2 SYGVKD. The J segment lost 1 base and the V segment lost 5 bases, leaving 1 base of the junction unmatched. This CDR3 contains 14 residues. The CDR3: CAISWTGGNTEAFF. CDR3 nucleotide sequence: TGTGCCATCAGTTGGACAGGGGGGAACACTGAAGCTTTCTTT.

This clonotype has ten or more counts. This chain links TRBV7-8 with TRBJ2-1, with TRBD2 identical over 11 bases. Looked up from germline, CDR1 is SGHVS and CDR2 is FQNEAQ. Trimming at V came to 5 bases and at J to 7 bases, leaving 10 bases not matched to a gene. There are 16 residues in the CDR3. In DNA, the CDR3 is TGTGCCAGCAGCGAGGAACTAGCGGGGGTGGGGAATGAGCAGTTCTTC. Amino acid sequence: CASSEELAGVGNEQFF. The entire variable domain, with the rest obtained from reference TRBV7-8 and TRBJ2-1, is as follows: GAGVSQSPRYKVAKRGQDVALRCDPISGHVSLFWYQQALGQGPEFLTYFQNEAQLDKSGLPSDRFFAERPEGSVSTLKIQRTQQEDSAVYLCASSEELAGVGNEQFFGPGTRLTVL.

This clonotype was observed a handful of times. The V and J genes are TRBV7-9 and TRBJ2-1; TRBD1 agrees at 7 bases. The germline gives CDR1 SEHNR, CDR2 FQNEAQ (reference sequence). This CDR3 is 13 amino acids long. V lost 5 bases to trimming and J lost 4 bases; unmatched junction nucleotides: 2. CDR3 sequence (DNA): TGTGCCAGCAGCGGACAGGCGTACAATGAGCAGTTCTTC. This codes for CASSGQAYNEQFF.

This chain connects TRBV12-3 or TRBV12-4 to TRBJ1-4, with D maybe TRBD1 (5 bases). V lost 7 bases to trimming and J lost 6 bases, with 15 bases between them. This CDR3 has 14 amino acids. The CDR3 region has the DNA TGTGCCAGCACAGCAGGGTTCAAGTATGAAAAACTGTTTTTT. Translated: CASTAGFKYEKLFF.

The chain combines TRBV20-1 with TRBJ2-7, with 8 positions matching TRBD1. V was pared by 5 bases and J by 3 bases, with 6 bases of the junction left unmatched. Germline-derived CDR1 and CDR2 are DFQATT and SNEGSKA (reference sequence). The CDR3 is 13 amino acids. In DNA, the CDR3 is TGCAGTGCTGGGGACAGGATTATCTACGAGCAGTACTTC. This codes for CSAGDRIIYEQYF.

This chain links TRBV5-1 with TRBJ2-1; TRBD2 matches at 9 bases. Germline CDR1 SGHRS, CDR2 YFSETQ. The CDR3 is made up of 20 amino acids. V was clipped by 3 bases and J by 1 base; unmatched bases: 17. The CDR3 sequence: CASSSRGVAGAPGSYNEQFF. CDR3 nucleotides: TGCGCCAGCAGCTCCCGCGGGGTAGCGGGGGCCCCAGGATCCTACAATGAGCAGTTCTTC.

V and J are TRBV6-1 and TRBJ1-2; a weak D match, TRBD1 (6 bases). Between the trimmed V and J ends, which lost 6 bases and 3 bases, there was a span of 17 bases. The germline V gene encodes CDR1 MNHNS and CDR2 SASEGT. The CDR3 is made up of 15 amino acids. CDR3 loop: CASRGGPPSDYGYTF. CDR3 nucleotides: TGTGCCAGCAGAGGGGGACCACCATCGGACTATGGCTACACCTTC.

This clonotype was picked up a small number of times. V is TRBV5-1 and J is TRBJ2-3, with D perhaps given as TRBD1 or TRBD2 (5 bases each). Germline loops: CDR1 SGHRS, CDR2 YFSETQ. The germline V and J ends were trimmed by 4 bases and 6 bases, with 15 bases remaining between them. The CDR3 has 14 residues. The CDR3 region is CASSLRVGDDTQYF. CDR3 nucleotides: TGCGCCAGCAGCCTCAGGGTAGGGGACGATACGCAGTATTTT.

In its sample, this clonotype was seen many times. The chain joins TRBV3-1 to TRBJ2-4; D might be TRBD1 (5 bases). This CDR3 spans 15 amino acids. The germline V gene has CDR1 LGHDT and CDR2 YNNKEL (reference sequence). With 3 bases removed from V and 8 bases from J, the gap between germline ends came to 17 bases. CDR3 region: CASSHRTAGKDIQYF. DNA for the CDR3: TGTGCCAGCAGCCACCGAACGGCAGGGAAGGACATTCAGTACTTC. Drawing the rest from reference TRBV3-1 and TRBJ2-4, the complete variable domain is DTAVSQTPKYLVTQMGNDKSIKCEQNLGHDTMYWYKQDSKKFLKIMFSYNNKELIINETVPNRFSPKSPDKAHLNLHINSLELGDSAVYFCASSHRTAGKDIQYFGAGTRLSVL.

This clonotype appeared once. V usage is TRBV4-1 and J usage is TRBJ2-2, with 7 bases fitting TRBD1. Germline V lookup: CDR1 MGHRA, CDR2 YSYEKL. With 2 bases clipped from V and 0 bases from J, the junction kept 9 bases outside the gene matches. The CDR3 extends over 18 amino acids. CDR3 DNA: TGCGCCAGCAGCCAAAAGACCGACAGGGACGCGAACACCGGGGAGCTGTTTTTT. It translates to CASSQKTDRDANTGELFF.

In its sample, this clonotype was seen a few times. Germline is not matched at one junction end, which may reflect a read error. The chain recombines TRBV11-2 with TRBJ2-6, with TRBD1 as a possible D gene (5 bases). The CDR3 sequence is 13 residues long. Per germline, CDR1 SGHAT and CDR2 FQNNGV. DNA of the CDR3: TGTGCCAGCAGCTTGGGTGGGGCCAACGTCCTGAATTTC. Encoded protein: CASSLGGANVLNF.

The chain joins TRBV5-1 to TRBJ2-7, with 11 bases lining up with TRBD2. Looked up from germline, CDR1 is SGHRS and CDR2 is YFSETQ. The CDR3 length is 18 residues. The ends lost 2 bases at V and 2 bases at J; junction bases unmatched: 12. The DNA of the CDR3 is TGCGCCAGCAGCTTCAGTCTAGCGGGGGGCTTAACCACCTACGAGCAGTACTTC. Translation gives CASSFSLAGGLTTYEQYF. Drawing the rest from reference TRBV5-1 and TRBJ2-7, the complete variable domain is KAGVTQTPRYLIKTRGQQVTLSCSPISGHRSVSWYQQTPGQGLQFLFEYFSETQRNKGNFPGRFSGRQFSNSRSEMNVSTLELGDSALYLCASSFSLAGGLTTYEQYFGPGTRLTVT.